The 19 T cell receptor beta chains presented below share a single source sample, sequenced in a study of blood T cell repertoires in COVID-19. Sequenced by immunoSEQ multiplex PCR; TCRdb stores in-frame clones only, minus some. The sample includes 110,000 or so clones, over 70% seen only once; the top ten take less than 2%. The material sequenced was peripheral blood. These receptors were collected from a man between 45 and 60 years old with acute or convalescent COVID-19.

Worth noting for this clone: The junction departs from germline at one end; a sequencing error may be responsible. The CDR3 reads CASSSSRGAKRF. DNA for the CDR3: TGTGCCAGCAGTTCATCCAGGGGGGCTAAACGGTTC. The V call is TRBV12-3 or TRBV12-4, the J call TRBJ1-2, with 7 bases lining up with TRBD1. The CDR3 contains 12 residues.

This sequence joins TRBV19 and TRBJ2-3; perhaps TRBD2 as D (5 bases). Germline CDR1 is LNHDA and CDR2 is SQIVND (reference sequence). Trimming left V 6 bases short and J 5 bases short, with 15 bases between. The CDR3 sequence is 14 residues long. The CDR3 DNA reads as TGTGCCAGTAGCAATGACTATCGACAAGATACGCAGTATTTT. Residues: CASSNDYRQDTQYF. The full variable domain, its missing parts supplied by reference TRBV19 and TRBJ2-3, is DGGITQSPKYLFRKEGQNVTLSCEQNLNHDAMYWYRQDPGQGLRLIYYSQIVNDFQKGDIAEGYSVSREKKESFPLTVTSAQKNPTAFYLCASSNDYRQDTQYFGPGTRLTVL.

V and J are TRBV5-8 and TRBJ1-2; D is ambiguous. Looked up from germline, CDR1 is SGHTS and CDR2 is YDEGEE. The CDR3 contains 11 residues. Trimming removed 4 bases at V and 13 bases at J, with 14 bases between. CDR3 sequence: CASSVSVESTF. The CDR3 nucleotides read TGTGCCAGCAGCGTGAGCGTGGAATCCACCTTC.

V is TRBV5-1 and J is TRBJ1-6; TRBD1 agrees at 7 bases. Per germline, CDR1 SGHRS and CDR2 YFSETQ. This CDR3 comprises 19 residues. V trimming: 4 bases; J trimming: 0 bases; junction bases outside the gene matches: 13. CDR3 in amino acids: CASSPFPGQPSSYNSPLHF. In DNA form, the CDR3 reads TGCGCCAGCAGCCCCTTCCCGGGACAGCCGAGCTCCTATAATTCACCCCTCCACTTT. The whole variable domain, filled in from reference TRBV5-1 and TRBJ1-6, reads KAGVTQTPRYLIKTRGQQVTLSCSPISGHRSVSWYQQTPGQGLQFLFEYFSETQRNKGNFPGRFSGRQFSNSRSEMNVSTLELGDSALYLCASSPFPGQPSSYNSPLHFGNGTRLTVT.

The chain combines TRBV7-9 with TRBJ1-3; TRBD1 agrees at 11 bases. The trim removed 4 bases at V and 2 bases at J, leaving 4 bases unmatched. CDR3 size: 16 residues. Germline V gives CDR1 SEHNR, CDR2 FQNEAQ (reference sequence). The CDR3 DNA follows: TGTGCCAGCAGCTGGGGACAGGGGGTCCCTGGAAACACCATATATTTT. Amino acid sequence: CASSWGQGVPGNTIYF.

CDR3 residues: CATSREGSNYGYTF. The CDR3 region has the DNA TGTGCCACCAGTCGCGAGGGTTCCAACTATGGCTACACCTTC. J is TRBJ1-2 and V is TRBV15, with unresolved D. Germline CDR1 LNHNV, CDR2 YYDKDF (reference sequence). The CDR3 sequence is 14 residues long. Trimming cost V 6 bases and J 2 bases, with 13 bases left between them.

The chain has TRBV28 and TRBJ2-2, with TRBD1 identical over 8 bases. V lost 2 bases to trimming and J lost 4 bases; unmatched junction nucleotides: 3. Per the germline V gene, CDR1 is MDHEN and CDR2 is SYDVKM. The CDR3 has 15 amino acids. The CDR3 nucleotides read TGTGCCAGCAGTTTAAGAGACAGGGGCACCGGGGAGCTGTTTTTT. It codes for CASSLRDRGTGELFF.

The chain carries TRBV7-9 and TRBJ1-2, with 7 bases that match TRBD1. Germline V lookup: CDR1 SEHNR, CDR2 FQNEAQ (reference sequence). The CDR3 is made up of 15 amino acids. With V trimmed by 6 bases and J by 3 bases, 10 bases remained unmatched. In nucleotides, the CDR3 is TGTGCCAGCAGTTTACAGGGGACCGAATACTATGGCTACACCTTC. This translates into CASSLQGTEYYGYTF.

CDR3 residues: CSVSHTTYEQYF. The CDR3 DNA reads as TGCAGCGTTTCCCACACTACCTACGAGCAGTACTTC. The chain joins TRBV29-1 to TRBJ2-7; D is unclear. Germline CDR1 is SQVTM and CDR2 is ANQGSEA. With 5 bases removed from V and 2 bases from J, the gap between germline ends came to 10 bases. The CDR3 sequence is 12 residues long.

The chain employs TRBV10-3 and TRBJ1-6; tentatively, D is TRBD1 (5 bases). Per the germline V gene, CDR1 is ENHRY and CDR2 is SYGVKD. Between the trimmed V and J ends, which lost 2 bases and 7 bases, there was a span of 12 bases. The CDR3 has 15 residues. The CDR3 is CAISEVGEENSPLHF. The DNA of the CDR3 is TGTGCCATCAGTGAGGTGGGGGAGGAAAATTCACCCCTCCACTTT.

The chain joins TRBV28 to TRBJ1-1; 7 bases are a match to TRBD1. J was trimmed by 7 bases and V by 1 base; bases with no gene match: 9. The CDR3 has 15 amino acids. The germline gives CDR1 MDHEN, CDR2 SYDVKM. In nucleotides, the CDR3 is TGTGCCAGCAGTTTATTGAGGGGGTCAGGGGGTGAAGCTTTCTTT. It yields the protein CASSLLRGSGGEAFF. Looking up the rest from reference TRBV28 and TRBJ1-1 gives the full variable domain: DVKVTQSSRYLVKRTGEKVFLECVQDMDHENMFWYRQDPGLGLRLIYFSYDVKMKEKGDIPEGYSVSREKKERFSLILESASTNQTSMYLCASSLLRGSGGEAFFGQGTRLTVV.

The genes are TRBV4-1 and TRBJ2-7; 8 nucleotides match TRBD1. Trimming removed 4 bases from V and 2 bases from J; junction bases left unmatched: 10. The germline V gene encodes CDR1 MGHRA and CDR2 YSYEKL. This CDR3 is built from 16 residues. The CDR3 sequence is CASSPRDRSLTYEQYF. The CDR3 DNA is TGCGCCAGCAGCCCAAGGGACAGGTCCCTAACCTACGAGCAGTACTTC.

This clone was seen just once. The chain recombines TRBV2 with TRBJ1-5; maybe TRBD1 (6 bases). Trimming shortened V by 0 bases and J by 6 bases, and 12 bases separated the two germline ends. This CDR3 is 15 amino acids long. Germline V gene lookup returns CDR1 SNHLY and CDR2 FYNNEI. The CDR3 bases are TGTGCCAGCAGTGAAGCGCCAGGGGAGATTCAGCCCCAGCATTTT. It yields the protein CASSEAPGEIQPQHF.

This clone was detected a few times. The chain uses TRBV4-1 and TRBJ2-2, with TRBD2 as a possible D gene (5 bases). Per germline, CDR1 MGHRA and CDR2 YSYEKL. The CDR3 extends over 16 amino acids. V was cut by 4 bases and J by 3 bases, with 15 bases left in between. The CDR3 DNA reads TGCGCCAGCAGCCGCCTAGCCGTCCAGTACACCGGGGAGCTGTTTTTT. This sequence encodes CASSRLAVQYTGELFF.

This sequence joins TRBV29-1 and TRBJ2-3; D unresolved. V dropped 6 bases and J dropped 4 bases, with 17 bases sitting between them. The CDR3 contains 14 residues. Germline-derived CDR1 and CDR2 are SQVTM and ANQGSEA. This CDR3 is CSVLDSGSADTQYF. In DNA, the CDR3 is TGCAGCGTCCTCGACTCGGGTTCCGCAGATACGCAGTATTTT.

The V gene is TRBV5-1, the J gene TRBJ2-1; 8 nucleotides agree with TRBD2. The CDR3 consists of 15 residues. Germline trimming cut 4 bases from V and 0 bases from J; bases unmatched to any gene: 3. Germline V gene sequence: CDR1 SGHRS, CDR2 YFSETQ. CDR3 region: CASSTGTSSYNEQFF. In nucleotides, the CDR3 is TGCGCCAGCAGCACAGGGACTAGCTCCTACAATGAGCAGTTCTTC.

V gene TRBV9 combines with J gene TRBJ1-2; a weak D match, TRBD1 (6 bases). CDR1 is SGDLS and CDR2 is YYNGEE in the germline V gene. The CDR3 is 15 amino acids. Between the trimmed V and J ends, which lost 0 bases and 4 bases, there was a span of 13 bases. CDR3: CASSVGWGGGYGYTF. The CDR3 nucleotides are TGTGCCAGCAGCGTAGGTTGGGGGGGCGGCTATGGCTACACCTTC.

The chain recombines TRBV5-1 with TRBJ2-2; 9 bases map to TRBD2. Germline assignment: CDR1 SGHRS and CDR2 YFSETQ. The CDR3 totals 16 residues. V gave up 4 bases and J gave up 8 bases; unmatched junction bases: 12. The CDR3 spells CASSGLAGATIGELFF. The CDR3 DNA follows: TGCGCCAGCAGCGGATTAGCGGGGGCCACCATAGGGGAGCTGTTTTTT. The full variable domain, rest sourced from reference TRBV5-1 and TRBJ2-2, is KAGVTQTPRYLIKTRGQQVTLSCSPISGHRSVSWYQQTPGQGLQFLFEYFSETQRNKGNFPGRFSGRQFSNSRSEMNVSTLELGDSALYLCASSGLAGATIGELFFGEGSRLTVL.

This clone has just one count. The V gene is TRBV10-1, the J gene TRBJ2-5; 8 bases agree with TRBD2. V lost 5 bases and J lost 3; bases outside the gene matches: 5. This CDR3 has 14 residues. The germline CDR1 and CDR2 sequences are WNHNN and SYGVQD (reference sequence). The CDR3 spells CASSPGGAKETQYF. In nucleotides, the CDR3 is TGCGCCAGCAGTCCCGGGGGGGCTAAAGAGACCCAGTACTTC.